Shown below are 32 T cell receptor beta chains from a single sample sequenced in a study of regulatory T cells in long-lasting Graves disease. Documented time point: newly diagnosed GD, antithyroid drugs for less than 3 months. PBMCs were the source of the RNA used for TCR sequencing. Construction of the TCR beta libraries employed iRepertoire HTBI primers in conjunction with Arm-PCR of CDR3 regions. TCRdb recomputed calls from the multiplex PCR reads with MiXCR, one row per CDR3 protein. Of approximately 300,000 distinct CDR3 sequences in the sample, over 15% are singletons; the top ten hold 38%. The starting material was peripheral blood mononuclear cells (PBMCs), obtained at new diagnosis, from a patient treated with antithyroid drugs. The receptors were gathered from a female donor with Graves disease.

A remark on this clonotype: It may be a read error: a sequence one base away is much more abundant. V is TRBV28 and J is TRBJ2-1; no reliable D call. Germline values: CDR1 MDHEN, CDR2 SYDVKM. The CDR3 spans 15 residues. V was shortened by 5 bases and J by 3 bases, with 14 bases between the two germline ends. The chain's CDR3 is CASSPRARFYNEQFF. The CDR3 DNA is TGTGCCAGCAGTCCCCGGGCGCGATTCTACAATGAGCAGTTCTTC.

This clonotype occurred many times. The V gene is TRBV19, the J gene TRBJ1-4; D is unresolved. Germline V gene data show CDR1 as LNHDA and CDR2 as SQIVND (reference sequence). The ends were cut back, 10 bases at V and 7 bases at J, with 16 bases in the middle. The CDR3 runs to 13 residues. CDR3 sequence (DNA): TGTGCCACCTCTGAAAGGGATAGTGAAAAACTGTTTTTT. This sequence encodes CATSERDSEKLFF.

This clonotype was picked up many times. V gene TRBV27 combines with J gene TRBJ2-4, with D unresolved. V lost 3 bases, J lost 6 bases, and 15 bases lay in between. CDR1 and CDR2 (germline): MNHEY, SMNVEV (reference sequence). There are 15 residues in the CDR3. The CDR3 spells CASSLKWMPGNIQYF. The CDR3 bases are TGTGCCAGCAGTTTGAAATGGATGCCTGGAAACATTCAGTACTTC.

This clonotype was seen only a few times. The V and J genes are TRBV6-1 and TRBJ2-7; D remains ambiguous. From germline, CDR1 is MNHNS and CDR2 SASEGT. Trimming removed 6 bases from V and 8 bases from J, with 20 bases in between. The CDR3 length is 14 residues. CDR3 in amino acids: CASRTFRPLRKQYF. DNA of the CDR3: TGTGCCAGCAGAACCTTCCGTCCCCTGAGGAAGCAGTACTTC.

This clonotype was detected many times. This sequence joins TRBV11-3 and TRBJ2-7, with D perhaps TRBD2 (6 bases). The V end lost 1 base, the J end lost 3 bases, and 10 bases lay between the germline ends. Germline CDR1 SGHNT, CDR2 YENEEA. This CDR3 contains 14 residues. The CDR3 coding sequence is TGTGCCAGCAGCTTAGCGGGAGTGGACTACGAGCAGTACTTC. Its protein is CASSLAGVDYEQYF.

The sample holds many counts of this clonotype. The chain recombines TRBV27 with TRBJ2-1; D unclear. CDR1 and CDR2 (germline): MNHEY, SMNVEV (reference sequence). The CDR3 contains 16 residues. V dropped 7 bases and J dropped 3 bases, with 19 bases sitting between them. The CDR3 region is CASTPAVAGYYNEQFF. The CDR3 DNA reads TGTGCCAGCACCCCAGCCGTGGCAGGCTACTACAATGAGCAGTTCTTC.

The chain carries TRBV20-1 and TRBJ1-5; 9 positions agree with TRBD1. This CDR3 contains 13 residues. Germline V lookup: CDR1 DFQATT, CDR2 SNEGSKA (reference sequence). J was trimmed by 5 bases and V by 6 bases; bases with no gene match: 5. This CDR3 is CSADDRGDQPQHF. CDR3 nucleotides: TGCAGTGCCGACGACAGGGGGGATCAGCCCCAGCATTTT.

In this sample, this clonotype turned up a few times. The chain is built from TRBV3-1 and TRBJ2-5; no definite D call. This CDR3 comprises 13 residues. The germline V and J ends were trimmed by 1 base and 9 bases, with 12 bases remaining between them. CDR1 and CDR2 from the germline V gene are LGHDT and YNNKEL (reference sequence). The CDR3 sequence is CASSQVVFQAQYF. CDR3 in DNA: TGTGCCAGCAGCCAAGTTGTATTCCAGGCCCAGTACTTC.

This clonotype was observed a few times. J is TRBJ1-1 and V is TRBV7-9, with 8 nucleotides matching TRBD1. The junction had 7 bases not matched to a gene; V was cut back by 10 bases and J by 0 bases. CDR1 SEHNR and CDR2 FQNEAQ come from the germline V gene (reference sequence). The length of the CDR3 is 14 residues. The DNA of the CDR3 is TGTGCCATCTCCTCGGGACAGGTGAACACTGAAGCTTTCTTT. Its protein is CAISSGQVNTEAFF.

This clonotype was picked up a small number of times. The V gene is TRBV20-1, the J gene TRBJ1-6, with no clear D. The V and J ends lost 5 bases and 6 bases respectively, with 11 bases between them. This CDR3 is built from 13 residues. Germline V gives CDR1 DFQATT, CDR2 SNEGSKA (reference sequence). Written as DNA, the CDR3 is TGCAGTGCTTCGGATGAGTTTAATTCACCCCTCCACTTT. Residues: CSASDEFNSPLHF.

The sample holds a few counts of this clonotype. The chain combines TRBV5-6 with TRBJ2-5, with 9 nucleotides matching TRBD2. This CDR3 has 15 residues. V dropped 2 bases and J dropped 0; count of bases not matched to a gene: 2. Germline V gives CDR1 SGHDT, CDR2 YYEEEE. CDR3 sequence (DNA): TGTGCCAGCAGCTTCGGACTAGCGAACCAAGAGACCCAGTACTTC. Amino acids: CASSFGLANQETQYF.

This clonotype was seen many times. The rearrangement joins TRBV6-1 to TRBJ1-2, with D unresolved. The V gene lost 3 bases and the J gene lost 4 bases, with 18 bases spanning the gap. Per the germline V gene, CDR1 is MNHNS and CDR2 is SASEGT. The CDR3 sequence is 16 residues long. Here the CDR3 DNA reads TGTGCCAGCAGTGATGAAGGGCTTAGGTTCCGCTATGGCTACACCTTC. Protein product: CASSDEGLRFRYGYTF.

Ten or more counts support this clonotype. The J gene is TRBJ2-7, the V gene TRBV24-1; D uncertain. This CDR3 spans 15 amino acids. Germline V gene sequence: CDR1 KGHDR, CDR2 SFDVKD. V was pared by 0 bases and J by 0 bases, with 8 bases between. The CDR3 is CATSDLAYPSYEQYF. CDR3 coding DNA: TGTGCCACCAGTGATTTGGCCTACCCCTCCTACGAGCAGTACTTC.

This clonotype was detected many times. The chain carries TRBV19 and TRBJ2-7, with no clear D. The CDR3 is 18 residues long. Per the germline V gene, CDR1 is LNHDA and CDR2 is SQIVND (reference sequence). The V end was cut by 3 bases, the J end by 0 bases, with 21 bases between. The CDR3: CASSMAVDRSLGSYEQYF. The CDR3 DNA reads as TGTGCCAGTAGTATGGCAGTAGATAGAAGCCTCGGCTCCTACGAGCAGTACTTC.

J is TRBJ2-2 and V is TRBV12-3 or TRBV12-4, with TRBD2 matching 8 bases. Trimming took 7 bases from V and 6 from J; bases not matched to a gene: 10. The CDR3 is 15 residues long. The CDR3 DNA sequence: TGTGCCAGCACCCACCGGTCCGGGGGGGCCGGGGAGCTGTTTTTT. It specifies CASTHRSGGAGELFF.

About this clonotype itself: This probably arose from a read error, given a far larger clone one base away. The CDR3 loop reads CASSSGQGTDYGYTF. The CDR3 nucleotides read TGTGCCAGCAGCTCCGGACAGGGTACCGACTATGGCTACACCTTC. This chain uses TRBV12-3 or TRBV12-4 with TRBJ1-2; 8 nucleotides line up with TRBD1. The V and J ends lost 6 bases and 3 bases, in that order; junction bases with no gene match: 9. The CDR3 is 15 residues long.

The chain combines TRBV19 with TRBJ2-1; TRBD1 might be the D (5 bases). The CDR3 spans 13 residues. CDR1 and CDR2 (germline): LNHDA, SQIVND (reference sequence). Trimming removed 7 bases at V and 10 bases at J, with 17 bases between. CDR3 region: CASTRETGSEQFF. The CDR3 DNA reads TGTGCCAGTACCAGAGAAACAGGCTCAGAGCAGTTCTTC.

This clonotype was seen ten or more times. V gene TRBV12-3 or TRBV12-4 combines with J gene TRBJ1-5, with unresolved D. The ends were cut back, 0 bases at V and 6 bases at J, with 9 bases in the middle. This CDR3 is built from 14 residues. The CDR3 nucleotides read TGTGCCAGCAGTTTAGCAAGGAGCGGTCAGCCCCAGCATTTT. Amino acid sequence: CASSLARSGQPQHF.

This clonotype came up many times. The chain has TRBV25-1 and TRBJ2-1, with D unresolved. CDR1 and CDR2 from the germline V gene are MGHDK and SYGVNS. Between the trimmed V and J ends, which lost 0 bases and 9 bases, there was a span of 15 bases. The CDR3 length is 15 residues. CDR3 nucleotide sequence: TGTGCCAGCAGTGAATACCCCGTCCCAGCGCGTGAGCAGTTCTTC. Translated, it gives CASSEYPVPAREQFF. The full variable domain, completed using reference TRBV25-1 and TRBJ2-1, is EADIYQTPRYLVIGTGKKITLECSQTMGHDKMYWYQQDPGMELHLIHYSYGVNSTEKGDLSSESTVSRIRTEHFPLTLESARPSHTSQYLCASSEYPVPAREQFFGPGTRLTVL.

This clonotype came up many times. The J gene is TRBJ1-1, the V gene TRBV5-4; weak D call: TRBD1 (6 bases). Trimming cost V 4 bases and J 8 bases, with 15 bases left between them. The germline CDR1 and CDR2 sequences are SGHNT and YYREEE (reference sequence). This CDR3 spans 13 amino acids. This CDR3 reads CASSMGRGREAFF. In DNA, the CDR3 is TGTGCCAGCAGCATGGGCAGGGGTCGAGAAGCTTTCTTT.

In its sample, this clonotype was seen many times. The V call is TRBV29-1, the J call TRBJ1-1; D unresolved. V dropped 0 bases and J dropped 1 base, with 9 bases sitting between them. The CDR3 consists of 14 residues. From germline, CDR1 is SQVTM and CDR2 ANQGSEA. This chain's CDR3 is CSVEDWASNTEAFF. Written as DNA, the CDR3 is TGCAGCGTTGAAGATTGGGCCTCGAACACTGAAGCTTTCTTT.

This clonotype has a count of ten or more. The chain is built from TRBV20-1 and TRBJ2-3; 7 nucleotides line up with TRBD2. This CDR3 comprises 16 residues. Germline lookup yields CDR1 DFQATT and CDR2 SNEGSKA (reference sequence). V lost 3 bases and J lost 4; bases outside the gene matches: 13. In DNA, the CDR3 is TGCAGTGCTAGGGCCCTAGGTGCGGGAGTGGCAGATACGCAGTATTTT. This sequence encodes CSARALGAGVADTQYF.

Many counts were recorded for this clonotype. This sequence joins TRBV19 and TRBJ1-2, with D possibly matching TRBD1 (5 bases). V was trimmed by 9 bases and J by 1 base, leaving 12 bases between them. This CDR3 spans 13 amino acids. Germline CDR1 reads LNHDA; CDR2 reads SQIVND (reference sequence). The CDR3 coding sequence is TGTGCCAGCAGCATAGACAGTAACTATGGCTACACCTTC. Translation: CASSIDSNYGYTF.

In this sample, this clonotype turned up a few times. The rearrangement uses TRBV11-2 and TRBJ2-1; D gene unclear. CDR1 SGHAT and CDR2 FQNNGV come from the germline V gene. The CDR3 is 14 amino acids. The ends were cut back, 3 bases at V and 4 bases at J, with 10 bases in the middle. This CDR3 is CASSLAVGYNEQFF. The CDR3 nucleotides are TGTGCCAGCAGCTTGGCGGTGGGGTACAATGAGCAGTTCTTC. Full variable domain (rest looked up from reference TRBV11-2 and TRBJ2-1): EAGVAQSPRYKIIEKRQSVAFWCNPISGHATLYWYQQILGQGPKLLIQFQNNGVVDDSQLPKDRFSAERLKGVDSTLKIQPAKLEDSAVYLCASSLAVGYNEQFFGPGTRLTVL.

This clonotype came up many times. This chain joins TRBV5-1 and TRBJ1-1; 9 nucleotides align to TRBD1. The V gene end was trimmed by 5 bases and the J gene end by 5 bases; junction bases not matched to a gene: 7. The CDR3 totals 14 residues. Germline V lookup: CDR1 SGHRS, CDR2 YFSETQ. The CDR3 bases are TGCGCCAGCAGTCAAACAGGGGGCGAAACTGAAGCTTTCTTT. As protein: CASSQTGGETEAFF.

This clonotype was found many times. The DNA of the CDR3 is TGTGCCAGCAGCGTAGGTCGGGAGCCAGATACGCAGTATTTT. Translated: CASSVGREPDTQYF. The chain combines TRBV9 with TRBJ2-3; weak D call: TRBD2 (6 bases). Germline lookup yields CDR1 SGDLS and CDR2 YYNGEE. The CDR3 has 14 amino acids. V gave up 0 bases and J gave up 4 bases, with 9 bases separating them.

This clonotype was observed a handful of times. The chain has TRBV6-1 and TRBJ2-3; 9 nucleotides align to TRBD2. V trimming: 9 bases; J trimming: 3 bases; junction bases outside the gene matches: 16. Germline values: CDR1 MNHNS, CDR2 SASEGT. The CDR3 consists of 17 residues. CDR3 nucleotide sequence: TGTGCCAGTGTGGCGTCTAGCGGGATGGAAGGGACAGATACGCAGTATTTT. Residues: CASVASSGMEGTDTQYF.

In its sample, this clonotype was seen many times. The rearrangement uses TRBV19 and TRBJ2-7; D gene uncertain. Trimming cost V 2 bases and J 1 base, with 9 bases left between them. The germline CDR1 and CDR2 sequences are LNHDA and SQIVND (reference sequence). The CDR3 spans 14 residues. CDR3 nucleotides: TGTGCCAGTAGTATACAGGCCGTTTCCTACGAGCAGTACTTC. The encoded protein is CASSIQAVSYEQYF.

The sample holds many counts of this clonotype. V usage is TRBV2 and J usage is TRBJ1-5; D ambiguous. The germline CDR1 and CDR2 sequences are SNHLY and FYNNEI. The CDR3 runs to 14 residues. Trimming removed 4 bases from V and 3 bases from J, with 10 bases in between. The CDR3 here is CASSVGRSNQPQHF. The CDR3 DNA is TGTGCCAGCAGTGTAGGGAGGTCCAATCAGCCCCAGCATTTT.

On this clonotype: A far more abundant clone sits one base away, making this likely a read error. The chain couples TRBV7-2 to TRBJ2-7; D not certain. The CDR3 has 13 amino acids. The germline gives CDR1 SGHTA, CDR2 FQGNSA. V lost 4 bases to trimming and J lost 6 bases, with 13 bases between them. CDR3 residues: CASSSIRPSEQYF. CDR3 sequence (DNA): TGTGCCAGCAGCTCAATACGGCCAAGCGAGCAGTACTTC.

This clonotype was recorded at least ten times. V gene TRBV2 combines with J gene TRBJ2-1; D remains unclear. V shed 3 bases and J shed 7 bases, with 16 bases lying between them. Germline V lookup: CDR1 SNHLY, CDR2 FYNNEI. This CDR3 has 15 residues. CDR3 in DNA: TGTGCCAGCAGTGAGAAAGGCCTCTTTGGAAATGAGCAGTTCTTC. It translates to CASSEKGLFGNEQFF.

A word on this clonotype: A much larger clonotype is one base distant, so this may be a read error. The chain links TRBV7-9 to TRBJ2-5; possibly TRBD2 for D (6 bases). CDR1 is SEHNR, CDR2 FQNEAQ, per germline (reference sequence). The V end lost 1 base, the J end lost 7 bases, and 19 bases lay between the germline ends. This CDR3 contains 16 residues. The CDR3 DNA is TGTGCCAGCAGCTTAGGGGCGGGACCGAACCCATGGACCCAGTACTTC. Residues: CASSLGAGPNPWTQYF.